A selection of T cell receptor beta chains follows, all from one sample in a study of CD8 T cells in ankylosing spondylitis. Using its own MiXCR run on the 5' RACE reads, TCRdb lists one record per CDR3 protein. The repertoire consists of fewer than 400,000 distinct CDR3 sequences, with less than 9.5% occurring once and the leading ten covering less than 15%. The sequenced material came from blood, either unsorted or a sorted T cell fraction (not recorded which). These TCRs come from a male donor with ankylosing spondylitis. The CDR3 runs from the conserved cysteine through the conserved F or W. A D gene is named only where the DNA matches it firmly. Clone size is not always given. Where it is, it says once, few, many or a class for expanded clones.

clone_size d_call j_call v_call cdr3_aa cdr3_nt
few NA TRBJ2-1 TRBV12-3/TRBV12-4 CASSLDGASYNEQFF TGTGCCAGCAGTTTAGACGGGGCCTCCTACAATGAGCAGTTCTTC
many TRBD2 TRBJ2-1 TRBV4-3 CASSQMTSSYNEQFF TGCGCCAGCAGCCAAATGACTAGCAGCTACAATGAGCAGTTCTTC
many NA TRBJ2-5 TRBV27 CASENGVLETQYF TGTGCCAGCGAGAACGGGGTGTTAGAGACCCAGTACTTC
NA NA TRBJ2-7 TRBV10-3 CAISARDSYEQYF TGTGCCATCAGTGCCAGGGACTCCTACGAGCAGTACTTC
many NA TRBJ2-3 TRBV11-3 CASTGKDTQYF TGTGCCAGCACCGGTAAAGATACGCAGTATTTT
NA TRBD2 TRBJ2-7 TRBV5-1 CASSPGRDYEQYF TGCGCCAGCAGCCCCGGGAGGGACTACGAGCAGTACTTC
many NA TRBJ2-7 TRBV5-8 CASSLFPGGLYEQYF TGTGCCAGCAGCTTGTTCCCTGGGGGCCTCTACGAGCAGTACTTC
many NA TRBJ1-5 TRBV29-1 CSVGEGLLGNQPQHF TGCAGCGTTGGCGAGGGGCTCTTGGGCAATCAGCCCCAGCATTTT
NA NA TRBJ2-5 TRBV6-5 CASSYMAGRETQYF TGTGCCAGCAGTTACATGGCAGGGCGGGAGACCCAGTACTTC
many NA TRBJ2-2 TRBV4-1 CASSQRDYTGELFF TGCGCCAGCAGCCAGAGAGACTACACCGGGGAGCTGTTTTTT
few TRBD1 TRBJ1-4 TRBV4-3 CASSQGDRRNEKLFF TGCGCCAGCAGCCAAGGGGACAGGAGAAATGAAAAACTGTTTTTT
few TRBD1 TRBJ2-6 TRBV5-1 CASSLETGGLGANVLTF TGCGCCAGCAGCTTGGAAACAGGGGGCCTTGGGGCCAACGTCCTGACTTTC
many TRBD1 TRBJ1-5 TRBV28 CASTFRQGRNQPQHF TGTGCCAGCACCTTTAGACAGGGCCGCAATCAGCCCCAGCATTTT
NA TRBD2 TRBJ2-1 TRBV30 CAWSQGGTSGIRFF TGTGCCTGGAGCCAAGGCGGGACTAGCGGGATCAGGTTCTTC
many TRBD2 TRBJ2-7 TRBV4-2 CASSQDPSGRYEQYF TGTGCCAGCAGCCAAGATCCTAGCGGGAGATACGAGCAGTACTTC
few NA TRBJ1-3 TRBV6-1 CASSPHGDGVSGNTIYF TGTGCCAGCAGTCCACATGGGGACGGGGTCTCTGGAAACACCATATATTTT
many TRBD1 TRBJ2-5 TRBV25-1 CASGETGAKETQYF TGTGCCAGCGGGGAGACAGGGGCCAAAGAGACCCAGTACTTC
few NA TRBJ1-5 TRBV28 CASSPDSGNQPQHF TGTGCCAGCAGTCCCGACAGTGGGAATCAGCCCCAGCATTTT
few TRBD2 TRBJ2-7 TRBV27 CASEGRAGGTYEQYF TGTGCCAGCGAGGGTAGGGCGGGAGGTACCTACGAGCAGTACTTC
many NA TRBJ2-1 TRBV5-1 CASSLGGGNSYNEQFF TGCGCCAGCAGCCTAGGGGGGGGGAATTCCTACAATGAGCAGTTCTTC
many NA TRBJ1-1 TRBV11-3 CASSLQRMNTEAFF TGTGCCAGCAGCTTACAAAGAATGAACACTGAAGCTTTCTTT
NA NA TRBJ1-2 TRBV15 CATSSGGGGIGYTF TGTGCCACCAGCAGTGGAGGTGGGGGAATTGGCTACACCTTC
NA TRBD1 TRBJ1-1 TRBV5-1 CASSLARDREAFF TGCGCCAGCAGCTTGGCCAGGGACAGGGAAGCTTTCTTT